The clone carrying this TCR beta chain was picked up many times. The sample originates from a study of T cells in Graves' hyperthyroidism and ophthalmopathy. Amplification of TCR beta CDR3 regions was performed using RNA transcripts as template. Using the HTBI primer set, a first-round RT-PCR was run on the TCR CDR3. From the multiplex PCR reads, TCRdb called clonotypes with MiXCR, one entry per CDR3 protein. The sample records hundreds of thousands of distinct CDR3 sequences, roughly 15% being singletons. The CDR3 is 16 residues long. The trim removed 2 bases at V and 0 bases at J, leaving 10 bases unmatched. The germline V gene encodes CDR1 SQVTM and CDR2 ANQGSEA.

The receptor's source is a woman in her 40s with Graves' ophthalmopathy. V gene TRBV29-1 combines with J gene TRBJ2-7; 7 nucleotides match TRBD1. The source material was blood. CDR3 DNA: TGCAGCGTTGAAAATCTCATCGGGACAGACTCCTACGAGCAGTACTTC. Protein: CSVENLIGTDSYEQYF.